The clone carrying this T cell receptor beta chain turned up a few times. The sample comes from a study of T cells in Graves' hyperthyroidism and ophthalmopathy. CDR1 SEHNR and CDR2 FQNEAQ come from the germline V gene (reference sequence). The CDR3 sequence is 15 residues long. V lost 7 bases, J lost 1 base, and 7 bases stayed unmatched. The source material, RNA transcripts, was used to amplify TCR beta CDR3 regions. First-round RT-PCR of the TCR CDR3 relied on the HTBI primer set. TCRdb called the multiplex PCR reads again in MiXCR, with one record for every CDR3 protein. The sample consists of just over 550,000 distinct CDR3 sequences, 46% of them appearing once.

The TCR sequence derives from a woman aged 18-29 years with Graves' hyperthyroidism. The chain employs TRBV7-9 and TRBJ1-1, with 9 positions matching TRBD1. The specimen was peripheral blood or thyroid tissue (not recorded which). The CDR3 nucleotides read TGTGCCAGCACCTTCTGGGACAGGGCGAACACTGAAGCTTTCTTT. Protein product: CASTFWDRANTEAFF.